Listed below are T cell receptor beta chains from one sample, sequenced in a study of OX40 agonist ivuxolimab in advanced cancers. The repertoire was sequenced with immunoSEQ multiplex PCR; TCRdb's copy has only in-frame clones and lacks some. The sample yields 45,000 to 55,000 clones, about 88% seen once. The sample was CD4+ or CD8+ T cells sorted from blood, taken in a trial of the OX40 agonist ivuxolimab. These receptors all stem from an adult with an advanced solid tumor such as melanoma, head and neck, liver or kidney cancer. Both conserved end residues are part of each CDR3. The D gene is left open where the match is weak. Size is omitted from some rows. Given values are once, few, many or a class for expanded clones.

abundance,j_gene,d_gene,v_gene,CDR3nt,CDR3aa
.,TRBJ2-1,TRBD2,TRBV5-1,TGCGCCAGCAGCCCCGGACTAGCGGGAGGCGATGAGCAGTTCTTC,CASSPGLAGGDEQFF
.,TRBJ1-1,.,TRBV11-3,TGTGCCAGCAGCTTATGGAACACTGAAGCTTTCTTT,CASSLWNTEAFF
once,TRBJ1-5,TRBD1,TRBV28,TGTGCCAGCATTGCATCGACAGGGGGCTTTGGCCAGCCCCAGCATTTT,CASIASTGGFGQPQHF
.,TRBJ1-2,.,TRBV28,TGTGCCAGCAGTTTATCAGGGGAAGGCTACACCTTC,CASSLSGEGYTF
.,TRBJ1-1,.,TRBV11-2,TGTGCCAGCAGCCAGGAGGTAGCTGAAGCTTTCTTT,CASSQEVAEAFF
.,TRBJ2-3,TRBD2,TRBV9,TGTGCCAGCAGCGTAGAAGCGGCGGGAGAGCTCGGCACAGATACGCAGTATTTT,CASSVEAAGELGTDTQYF
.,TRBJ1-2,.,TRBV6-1,TGTGCCAGCAGTAGCAGGGAGGCCTCTGGCTACACCTTC,CASSSREASGYTF
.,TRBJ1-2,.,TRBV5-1,TGCGCCAGCAGGGTTGACACCTCGGCGGGAGGCTACACCTTC,CASRVDTSAGGYTF
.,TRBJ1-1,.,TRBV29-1,TGCAGCGTTGAGGGGGGCAGCGTGAACACTGAAGCTTTCTTT,CSVEGGSVNTEAFF
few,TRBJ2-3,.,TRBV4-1,TGCGCCAGCAGCCAAGAACATACGCAGTATTTT,CASSQEHTQYF
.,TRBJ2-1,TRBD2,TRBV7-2,TGTGCCAGCAGCGCCTCTAGCGGGGTGCTCTACAATGAGCAGTTCTTC,CASSASSGVLYNEQFF
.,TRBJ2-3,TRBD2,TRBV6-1,TGTGCCAGCAGTGGCCGCTCCGGGACTAGCGGGAGAGGTGGCACAGATACGCAGTATTTT,CASSGRSGTSGRGGTDTQYF
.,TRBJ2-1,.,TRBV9,TGTGCCAGCAGCGCCGCCGGACAGAAGTTCAATGAGCAGTTCTTC,CASSAAGQKFNEQFF
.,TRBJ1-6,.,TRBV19,TGTGCCAGTAGAACGGACAGTACCGTTTCACCCCTCCACTTT,CASRTDSTVSPLHF
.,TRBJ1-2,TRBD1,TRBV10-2,TGCGCCAGCAGTGAGACGGGACAGGGACCGAATGGCTACACCTTC,CASSETGQGPNGYTF
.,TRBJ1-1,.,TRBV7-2,TGTGCCAGCAGCTTAGGGATTGGCAGAGCTCACACTGAAGCTTTCTTT,CASSLGIGRAHTEAFF
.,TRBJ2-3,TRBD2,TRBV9,TGTGCCAGCAGCTCACAAGGACTAGCGGGGAGCACAGATACGCAGTATTTT,CASSSQGLAGSTDTQYF
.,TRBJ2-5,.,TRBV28,TGTGCCAGCAGTTTATACGGGACACCTCAAGAGACCCAGTACTTC,CASSLYGTPQETQYF
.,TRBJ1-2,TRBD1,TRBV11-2,TGTGCCAGCAGCTTACTGGGGCAGGGGGTTGTCTATGGCTACACCTTC,CASSLLGQGVVYGYTF
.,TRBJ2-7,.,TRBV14,TGTGCCAGCAGCCAAGGAGGGCTCCTATCCGAGCAGTACTTC,CASSQGGLLSEQYF
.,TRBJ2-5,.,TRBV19,TGTGCCAGTAGTATAGGTGCCGGGGCCGTGTACCAAGAGACCCAGTACTTC,CASSIGAGAVYQETQYF
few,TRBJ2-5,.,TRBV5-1,TGCGCCAGCAGCTTGGCCAGGTCAGGGATAAACCAAGAGACCCAGTACTTC,CASSLARSGINQETQYF
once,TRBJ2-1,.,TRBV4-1,TGCGCCAGCAGCCAAGAAGATTCCAACAATGAGCAGTTCTTC,CASSQEDSNNEQFF
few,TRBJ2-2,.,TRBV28,TGTGCCAGCAGTTTCAAGTTATCCCAGAACACCGGGGAGCTGTTTTTT,CASSFKLSQNTGELFF
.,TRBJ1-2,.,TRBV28,TGTGCCAGCAGTGTGACCACGCTGGACTATGGCTACACCTTC,CASSVTTLDYGYTF
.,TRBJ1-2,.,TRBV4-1,TGCGCCAGCAGCCAAGACACTAACTATGGCTACACCTTC,CASSQDTNYGYTF